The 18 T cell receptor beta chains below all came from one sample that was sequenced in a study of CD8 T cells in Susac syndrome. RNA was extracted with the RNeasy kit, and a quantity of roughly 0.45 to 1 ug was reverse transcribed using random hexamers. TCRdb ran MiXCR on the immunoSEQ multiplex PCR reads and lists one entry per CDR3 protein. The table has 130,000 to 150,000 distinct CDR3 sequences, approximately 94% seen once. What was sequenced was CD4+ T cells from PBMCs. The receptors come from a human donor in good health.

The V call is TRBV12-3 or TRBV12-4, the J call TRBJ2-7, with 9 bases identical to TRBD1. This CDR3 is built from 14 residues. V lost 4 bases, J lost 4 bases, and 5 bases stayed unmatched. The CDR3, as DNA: TGTGCCAGCAGTTCTTGGGACAGGGTTTACGAGCAGTACTTC. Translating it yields CASSSWDRVYEQYF.

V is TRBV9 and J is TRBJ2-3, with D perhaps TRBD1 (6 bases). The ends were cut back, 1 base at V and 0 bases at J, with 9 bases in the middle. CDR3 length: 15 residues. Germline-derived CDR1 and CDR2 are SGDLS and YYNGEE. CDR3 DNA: TGTGCCAGCAGCGTAACAGGGTTCAGCACAGATACGCAGTATTTT. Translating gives CASSVTGFSTDTQYF. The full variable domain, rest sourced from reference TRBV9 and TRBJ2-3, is DSGVTQTPKHLITATGQRVTLRCSPRSGDLSVYWYQQSLDQGLQFLIQYYNGEERAKGNILERFSAQQFPDLHSELNLSSLELGDSALYFCASSVTGFSTDTQYFGPGTRLTVL.

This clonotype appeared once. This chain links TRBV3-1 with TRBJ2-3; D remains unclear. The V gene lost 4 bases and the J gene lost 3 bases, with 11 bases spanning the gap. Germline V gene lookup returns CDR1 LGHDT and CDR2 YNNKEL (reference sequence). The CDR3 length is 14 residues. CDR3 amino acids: CASSLPGTTDTQYF. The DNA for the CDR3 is TGTGCCAGCAGCCTTCCGGGTACGACAGATACGCAGTATTTT.

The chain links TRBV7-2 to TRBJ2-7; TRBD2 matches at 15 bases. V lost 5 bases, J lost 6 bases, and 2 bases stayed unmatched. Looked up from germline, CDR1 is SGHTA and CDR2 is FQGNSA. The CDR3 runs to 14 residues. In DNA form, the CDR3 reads TGTGCCAGCAGCCGGGGACTAGCGGGAGGCGAGCAGTACTTC. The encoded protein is CASSRGLAGGEQYF.

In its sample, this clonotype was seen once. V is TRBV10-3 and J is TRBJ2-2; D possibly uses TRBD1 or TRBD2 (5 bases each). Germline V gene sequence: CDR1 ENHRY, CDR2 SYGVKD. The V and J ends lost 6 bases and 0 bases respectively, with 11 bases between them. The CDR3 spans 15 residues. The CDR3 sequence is CAISLGRSNTGELFF. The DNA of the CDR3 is TGTGCCATCAGCCTGGGACGGTCGAACACCGGGGAGCTGTTTTTT.

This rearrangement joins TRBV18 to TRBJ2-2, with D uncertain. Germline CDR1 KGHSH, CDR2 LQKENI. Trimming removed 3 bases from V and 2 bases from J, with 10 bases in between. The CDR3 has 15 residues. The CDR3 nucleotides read TGTGCCAGCTCACCGACGACAAGAAACACCGGGGAGCTGTTTTTT. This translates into CASSPTTRNTGELFF.

CDR3 sequence reads: CASRSGRAWGTQYF. The CDR3 DNA sequence: TGTGCCAGCAGAAGCGGGAGGGCTTGGGGAACGCAGTATTTT. The chain couples TRBV27 to TRBJ2-3; 10 nucleotides agree with TRBD2. The V gene's germline CDR1 is MNHEY and CDR2 SMNVEV (reference sequence). V was pared by 6 bases and J by 9 bases, with 9 bases of the junction left unmatched. The CDR3 consists of 14 residues.

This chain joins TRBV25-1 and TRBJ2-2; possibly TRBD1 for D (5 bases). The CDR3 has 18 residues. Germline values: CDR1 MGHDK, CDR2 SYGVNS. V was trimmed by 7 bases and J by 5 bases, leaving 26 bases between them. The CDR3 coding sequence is TGTGCCAGCACGCCCCCAGCAGGGAAGTTTAAACGGACCGGGGAGCTGTTTTTT. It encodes CASTPPAGKFKRTGELFF.

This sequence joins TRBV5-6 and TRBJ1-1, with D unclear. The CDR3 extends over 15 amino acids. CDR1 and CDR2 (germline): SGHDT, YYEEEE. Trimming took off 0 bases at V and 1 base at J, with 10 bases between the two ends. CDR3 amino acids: CASSLEGRPNTEAFF. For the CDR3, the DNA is TGTGCCAGCAGCTTGGAGGGCAGGCCGAACACTGAAGCTTTCTTT. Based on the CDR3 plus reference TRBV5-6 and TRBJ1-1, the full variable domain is DAGVTQSPTHLIKTRGQQVTLRCSPKSGHDTVSWYQQALGQGPQFIFQYYEEEERQRGNFPDRFSGHQFPNYSSELNVNALLLGDSALYLCASSLEGRPNTEAFFGQGTRLTVV.

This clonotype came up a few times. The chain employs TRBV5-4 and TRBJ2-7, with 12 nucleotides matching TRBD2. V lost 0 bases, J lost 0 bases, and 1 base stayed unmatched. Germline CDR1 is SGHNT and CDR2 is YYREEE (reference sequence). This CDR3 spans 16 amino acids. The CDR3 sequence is CASSLGTSGASYEQYF. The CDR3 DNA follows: TGTGCCAGCAGCTTGGGGACTAGCGGGGCCTCCTACGAGCAGTACTTC.

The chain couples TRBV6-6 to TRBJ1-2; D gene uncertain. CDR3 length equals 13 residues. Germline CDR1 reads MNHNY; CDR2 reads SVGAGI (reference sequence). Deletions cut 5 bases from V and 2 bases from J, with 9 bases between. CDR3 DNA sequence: TGTGCCAGCAGTACGCCAGGAAACTATGGCTACACCTTC. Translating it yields CASSTPGNYGYTF.

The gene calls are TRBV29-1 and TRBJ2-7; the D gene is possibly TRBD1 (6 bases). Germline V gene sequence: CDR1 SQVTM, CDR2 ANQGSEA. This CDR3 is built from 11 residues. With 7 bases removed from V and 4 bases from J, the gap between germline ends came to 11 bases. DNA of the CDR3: TGCAGCGGGGGCCAGGGGTACGAGCAGTACTTC. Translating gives CSGGQGYEQYF.

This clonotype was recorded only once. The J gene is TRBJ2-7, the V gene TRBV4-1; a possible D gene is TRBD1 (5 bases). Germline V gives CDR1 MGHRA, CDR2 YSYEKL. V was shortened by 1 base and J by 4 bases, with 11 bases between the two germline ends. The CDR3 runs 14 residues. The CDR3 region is CASSQVRTSYEQYF. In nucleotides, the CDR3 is TGCGCCAGCAGCCAAGTGCGGACATCGTACGAGCAGTACTTC.

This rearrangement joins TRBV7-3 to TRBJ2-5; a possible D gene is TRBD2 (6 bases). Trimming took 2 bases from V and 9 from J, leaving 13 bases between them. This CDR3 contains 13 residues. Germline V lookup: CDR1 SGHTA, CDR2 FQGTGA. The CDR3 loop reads CASSLVDYAAQYF. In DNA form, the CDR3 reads TGTGCCAGCAGCTTAGTGGACTACGCGGCCCAGTACTTC.

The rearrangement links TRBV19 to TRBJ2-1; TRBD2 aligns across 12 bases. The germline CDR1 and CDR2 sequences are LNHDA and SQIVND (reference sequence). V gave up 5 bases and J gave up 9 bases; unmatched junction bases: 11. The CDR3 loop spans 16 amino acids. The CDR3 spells CASSFEASGRASEQFF. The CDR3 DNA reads TGTGCCAGTAGTTTCGAAGCTAGCGGGAGGGCCTCTGAGCAGTTCTTC.

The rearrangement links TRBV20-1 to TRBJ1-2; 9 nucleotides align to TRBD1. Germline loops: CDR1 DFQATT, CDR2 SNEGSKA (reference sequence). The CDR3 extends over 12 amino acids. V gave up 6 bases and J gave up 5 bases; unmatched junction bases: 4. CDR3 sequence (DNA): TGCAGTGCAAAACAGGGGGCTTATGGCTACACCTTC. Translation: CSAKQGAYGYTF.

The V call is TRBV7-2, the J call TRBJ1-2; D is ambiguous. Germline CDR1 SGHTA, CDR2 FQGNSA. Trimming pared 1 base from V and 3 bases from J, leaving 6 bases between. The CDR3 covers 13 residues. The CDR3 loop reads CASSLETDYGYTF. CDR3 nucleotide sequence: TGTGCCAGCAGCTTAGAAACGGACTATGGCTACACCTTC.

CDR3 coding DNA: TGCGCCAGCAGCTTGGAGGGCCTAATGTTTACCGGGGAGCTGTTTTTT. It specifies CASSLEGLMFTGELFF. The chain joins TRBV5-1 to TRBJ2-2; unclear D gene. The CDR3 spans 16 residues. The germline gives CDR1 SGHRS, CDR2 YFSETQ. V shed 0 bases and J shed 5 bases, with 14 bases lying between them. Full variable domain (rest looked up from reference TRBV5-1 and TRBJ2-2): KAGVTQTPRYLIKTRGQQVTLSCSPISGHRSVSWYQQTPGQGLQFLFEYFSETQRNKGNFPGRFSGRQFSNSRSEMNVSTLELGDSALYLCASSLEGLMFTGELFFGEGSRLTVL.